The clone carrying this T cell receptor beta chain was detected ten times or more. Its specificity is not known. The data are from a study of CD8 T cells in ankylosing spondylitis. Each CDR3 protein gets one entry after TCRdb re-called the 5' RACE reads with MiXCR. The table includes some 52,000 distinct CDR3 sequences, about 7% detected once. Overall study results and limits: Seemingly distinctive of ankylosing spondylitis blood was a TCR beta motif formed by eight highly homologous variants. Disease-linked clones proved CD8+ and comparatively uncommon in peripheral blood. From matched ankylosing spondylitis synovial fluid, disease-linked clones were reportedly recovered at significantly enriched levels.

Germline V gene sequence: CDR1 DFQATT, CDR2 SNEGSKA (reference sequence). The CDR3 contains 13 residues. The receptor was derived from a female donor with ankylosing spondylitis or in good health (not recorded which). What was sequenced was blood, either unsorted or a sorted T cell fraction (not recorded which). The chain uses TRBV20-1 and TRBJ2-3, with D perhaps being TRBD1 or TRBD2 (5 bases each). The CDR3 loop is CRAGTVELDTQYF. CDR3 bases: TGCAGAGCAGGGACGGTAGAGTTAGATACGCAGTATTTT.